The 27 T cell receptor beta chains presented below share a single source sample, sequenced in a study of cytomegalovirus exposure and HLA in healthy donors. Here immunoSEQ multiplex PCR was the method, and the copy in TCRdb shows in-frame clones only, minus some. The data hold 150,000 or so clones, with roughly 84% observed a single time. Sample: PBMCs. These TCRs come from a young man in good health and CMV-seropositive.

The chain has TRBV19 and TRBJ1-1; no firm D call. Trimming left V 6 bases short and J 7 bases short, with 15 bases between. This CDR3 is built from 13 residues. Per germline, CDR1 LNHDA and CDR2 SQIVND (reference sequence). In DNA, the CDR3 is TGTGCCAGTAGGCGCGGTCTTCCCGTTGAAGCTTTCTTT. This translates into CASRRGLPVEAFF.

V is TRBV28 and J is TRBJ2-7, with 7 bases identical to TRBD2. V lost 4 bases and J lost 3; bases outside the gene matches: 9. Germline-derived CDR1 and CDR2 are MDHEN and SYDVKM. CDR3 length: 15 residues. The CDR3 nucleotides are TGTGCCAGCAGTTCCGGCCTAGCGGAGAACTACGAGCAGTACTTC. Translated: CASSSGLAENYEQYF.

This chain links TRBV6-5 with TRBJ2-7, with 9 bases aligning to TRBD1. V lost 2 bases to trimming and J lost 1 base; unmatched junction nucleotides: 0. Germline V lookup: CDR1 MNHEY, CDR2 SVGAGI. This CDR3 has 14 residues. This CDR3 is CASSYGQGSYEQYF. CDR3 sequence (DNA): TGTGCCAGCAGTTACGGACAGGGGTCCTACGAGCAGTACTTC.

The chain carries TRBV11-1 and TRBJ2-7; weak D call: TRBD1 (6 bases). Deletions cut 4 bases from V and 4 bases from J, with 14 bases between. Germline-derived CDR1 and CDR2 are SGHAT and FQDESV (reference sequence). This CDR3 has 14 amino acids. The CDR3 loop is CASSSGTLIYEQYF. CDR3 sequence (DNA): TGTGCCAGCAGCTCCGGGACATTAATTTACGAGCAGTACTTC.

This chain uses TRBV6-1 with TRBJ2-1; 8 nucleotides line up with TRBD2. J lost 5 bases, V lost 8 bases, and 11 bases had no gene match. The V gene's germline CDR1 is MNHNS and CDR2 SASEGT. The CDR3 covers 15 residues. This CDR3 reads CASGPRAGVNNEQFF. As DNA, the CDR3 is TGTGCCAGCGGCCCGAGAGCGGGGGTAAACAATGAGCAGTTCTTC.

This chain joins TRBV11-3 and TRBJ2-2, with TRBD1 matching over 8 bases. The V gene's germline CDR1 is SGHNT and CDR2 YENEEA. The CDR3 covers 15 residues. Losses at the gene ends were 5 bases for V and 2 bases for J; bases not matched to a gene: 4. DNA of the CDR3: TGTGCCAGCAGCCCCGGGACAGGAAACACCGGGGAGCTGTTTTTT. Amino acid sequence: CASSPGTGNTGELFF.

This chain uses TRBV11-2 with TRBJ2-3; 9 nucleotides line up with TRBD2. Trimming removed 1 base from V and 5 bases from J; junction bases left unmatched: 10. The CDR3 is 17 residues long. Germline V CDR1 and CDR2: SGHAT, FQNNGV. CDR3 residues: CASSLGGAGGPRDTQYF. DNA for the CDR3: TGTGCCAGCAGCTTAGGTGGGGCGGGAGGGCCTCGAGATACGCAGTATTTT.

This chain uses TRBV15 with TRBJ2-7; no clear D. The CDR3 sequence is 16 residues long. CDR1 is LNHNV and CDR2 is YYDKDF in the germline V gene (reference sequence). With 1 base removed from V and 1 base from J, the gap between germline ends came to 14 bases. CDR3 loop: CATSRGGDAGSYEQYF. DNA for the CDR3: TGTGCCACCAGCAGAGGAGGAGACGCTGGATCCTACGAGCAGTACTTC.

The chain joins TRBV7-2 to TRBJ2-3, with a tentative D call TRBD2 (9 bases). This CDR3 has 18 amino acids. Per the germline V gene, CDR1 is SGHTA and CDR2 is FQGNSA. Trimming shortened V by 7 bases and J by 1 base, and 24 bases separated the two germline ends. The CDR3 region has the DNA TGTGCCAGCACCCCAGCGGGGGGCGGGACAGGAGGCACAGATACGCAGTATTTT. It yields the protein CASTPAGGGTGGTDTQYF.

This clone has only one observation. The V gene is TRBV5-1, the J gene TRBJ2-5, with 7 bases identical to TRBD1. V gave up 4 bases and J gave up 1 base; unmatched junction bases: 4. The V gene's germline CDR1 is SGHRS and CDR2 YFSETQ. This CDR3 has 14 residues. CDR3 amino acids: CASSPGTVQETQYF. The CDR3 nucleotides read TGCGCCAGCAGCCCCGGGACAGTCCAAGAGACCCAGTACTTC.

The chain employs TRBV5-6 and TRBJ1-4; D is unresolved. The CDR3 runs to 15 residues. The ends were cut back, 0 bases at V and 8 bases at J, with 14 bases in the middle. Germline lookup yields CDR1 SGHDT and CDR2 YYEEEE. In DNA form, the CDR3 reads TGTGCCAGCAGCTTGGAGGCAGGTATTCCGGAAAAACTGTTTTTT. This encodes CASSLEAGIPEKLFF.

The CDR3 loop is CASSLGTGFGNTIYF. CDR3 nucleotide sequence: TGTGCCAGCAGCTTAGGGACAGGGTTTGGAAACACCATATATTTT. V and J are TRBV11-2 and TRBJ1-3, with 8 bases lining up with TRBD1. CDR3 length equals 15 residues. CDR1 SGHAT and CDR2 FQNNGV come from the germline V gene. V dropped 1 base and J dropped 3; count of bases not matched to a gene: 2.

The chain combines TRBV19 with TRBJ2-3; 7 nucleotides match TRBD2. The CDR3 runs 15 residues. Germline CDR1 and CDR2: LNHDA and SQIVND (reference sequence). Germline trimming cut 5 bases from V and 1 base from J; bases unmatched to any gene: 6. The CDR3: CASSERGGGTDTQYF. CDR3 nucleotide sequence: TGTGCCAGTAGTGAGAGGGGAGGGGGCACAGATACGCAGTATTTT. The whole variable domain, remainder taken from reference TRBV19 and TRBJ2-3, is DGGITQSPKYLFRKEGQNVTLSCEQNLNHDAMYWYRQDPGQGLRLIYYSQIVNDFQKGDIAEGYSVSREKKESFPLTVTSAQKNPTAFYLCASSERGGGTDTQYFGPGTRLTVL.

CDR3: CASSGRGTNEKLFF. The CDR3 coding sequence is TGTGCCAGCAGCGGGAGAGGGACTAATGAAAAACTGTTTTTT. V gene TRBV7-6 combines with J gene TRBJ1-4; D gene ambiguous. Germline V CDR1 and CDR2: SGHVS, FNYEAQ. CDR3 length: 14 amino acids. Trimming removed 5 bases at V and 2 bases at J, with 9 bases between. The full variable domain, in which reference TRBV7-6 and TRBJ1-4 provide the parts outside the CDR3, is GAGVSQSPRYKVTKRGQDVALRCDPISGHVSLYWYRQALGQGPEFLTYFNYEAQQDKSGLPNDRFSAERPEGSISTLTIQRTEQRDSAMYRCASSGRGTNEKLFFGSGTQLSVL.

The rearrangement joins TRBV11-2 to TRBJ1-2; TRBD1 might be the D (6 bases). CDR1 is SGHAT and CDR2 is FQNNGV in the germline V gene. The CDR3 loop spans 17 amino acids. Trimming shortened V by 2 bases and J by 5 bases, and 21 bases separated the two germline ends. CDR3 amino acids: CASSLSPYGGLIYGYTF. The CDR3 nucleotides are TGTGCCAGCAGCTTAAGTCCCTACGGGGGGCTGATTTATGGCTACACCTTC. The whole variable domain, remainder taken from reference TRBV11-2 and TRBJ1-2, is EAGVAQSPRYKIIEKRQSVAFWCNPISGHATLYWYQQILGQGPKLLIQFQNNGVVDDSQLPKDRFSAERLKGVDSTLKIQPAKLEDSAVYLCASSLSPYGGLIYGYTFGSGTRLTVV.

This chain connects TRBV7-9 to TRBJ1-1; maybe TRBD1 (5 bases). The germline gives CDR1 SEHNR, CDR2 FQNEAQ (reference sequence). The CDR3 is made up of 14 amino acids. Trimming cost V 5 bases and J 5 bases, with 15 bases left between them. The CDR3 reads CASSADSYSTEAFF. CDR3 sequence (DNA): TGTGCCAGCAGCGCCGACAGTTACTCAACTGAAGCTTTCTTT.

V gene TRBV5-4 combines with J gene TRBJ1-2, with D possibly matching TRBD1 (5 bases). Germline assignment: CDR1 SGHNT and CDR2 YYREEE (reference sequence). The CDR3 runs to 16 residues. Trimming shortened V by 3 bases and J by 4 bases, and 19 bases separated the two germline ends. The CDR3 region has the DNA TGTGCCAGCAGCTCACCCGATAAGACAGCGACCTATGGCTACACCTTC. The encoded protein is CASSSPDKTATYGYTF. Supplemented by reference TRBV5-4 and TRBJ1-2, the full variable domain reads ETGVTQSPTHLIKTRGQQVTLRCSSQSGHNTVSWYQQALGQGPQFIFQYYREEENGRGNFPPRFSGLQFPNYSSELNVNALELDDSALYLCASSSPDKTATYGYTFGSGTRLTVV.

V and J are TRBV28 and TRBJ2-3; TRBD2 matches 7 bases. CDR3 length: 15 residues. From germline, CDR1 is MDHEN and CDR2 SYDVKM. After removal of 4 bases from V and 4 bases from J, the junction contained 8 bases not matched to a gene. The CDR3 loop is CASSSAGVPPDTQYF. The CDR3 DNA is TGTGCCAGCAGTTCCGCGGGGGTACCGCCAGATACGCAGTATTTT. The complete variable domain, with remaining parts taken from reference TRBV28 and TRBJ2-3, reads DVKVTQSSRYLVKRTGEKVFLECVQDMDHENMFWYRQDPGLGLRLIYFSYDVKMKEKGDIPEGYSVSREKKERFSLILESASTNQTSMYLCASSSAGVPPDTQYFGPGTRLTVL.

This chain joins TRBV7-1 and TRBJ2-7; 9 bases align to TRBD1. TRBV7-1 carries the ORF label, with uncertain function. The CDR3 is 14 amino acids. The V segment lost 5 bases and the J segment 5 bases; nucleotides outside the gene matches: 7. CDR3 bases: TGTGCCAGCAGCAGGGGGACAGGGACGGACGAGCAGTACTTC. Amino acids: CASSRGTGTDEQYF.

This clone was seen a handful of times. The chain combines TRBV6-1 with TRBJ1-6; TRBD1 agrees at 11 bases. Germline V gene sequence: CDR1 MNHNS, CDR2 SASEGT. The CDR3 has 16 residues. V lost 2 bases, J lost 8 bases, and 5 bases stayed unmatched. The CDR3 sequence is CASSENWTGGDSPLHF. For the CDR3, the DNA is TGTGCCAGCAGTGAAAACTGGACAGGGGGCGATTCACCCCTCCACTTT.

This clone was counted only a few times. The rearrangement links TRBV4-3 to TRBJ1-4; D remains ambiguous. The CDR3 has 14 residues. V lost 0 bases, J lost 5 bases, and 7 bases lay in between. CDR1 is LGHNA and CDR2 is YSLEER in the germline V gene. DNA of the CDR3: TGCGCCAGCAGCCAAGATTCCCGGAATGAAAAACTGTTTTTT. It is translated as CASSQDSRNEKLFF.

This clone appeared a single time. The chain recombines TRBV7-8 with TRBJ2-7; 9 bases agree with TRBD1. CDR1 is SGHVS and CDR2 is FQNEAQ in the germline V gene. The V segment lost 0 bases and the J segment 3 bases; nucleotides outside the gene matches: 0. There are 14 residues in the CDR3. As DNA, the CDR3 is TGTGCCAGCAGCTTAGCGACAGGGGGCTACGAGCAGTACTTC. Protein sequence: CASSLATGGYEQYF.

The chain is built from TRBV2 and TRBJ2-7; D unresolved. CDR1 and CDR2 from the germline V gene are SNHLY and FYNNEI. With 5 bases removed from V and 2 bases from J, the gap between germline ends came to 4 bases. The CDR3 sequence is 11 residues long. CDR3 in DNA: TGTGCCAGCAGTACAGCCTACGAGCAGTACTTC. Translating it yields CASSTAYEQYF.

The V gene is TRBV7-2, the J gene TRBJ1-2, with D unclear. The CDR3 is made up of 15 amino acids. V was clipped by 5 bases and J by 1 base, with 14 bases between them. CDR1 and CDR2 (germline): SGHTA, FQGNSA. DNA for the CDR3: TGTGCCAGCAGCCTCGGGTCAGAAGTTAACTATGGCTACACCTTC. Translated: CASSLGSEVNYGYTF.

This sequence joins TRBV5-6 and TRBJ2-1; perhaps TRBD2 as D (5 bases). From germline, CDR1 is SGHDT and CDR2 YYEEEE. The CDR3 consists of 17 residues. Deletions cut 1 base from V and 4 bases from J, with 18 bases between. The CDR3 bases are TGTGCCAGCAGCTTGCGACGATACAGCGGCGATTACAATGAGCAGTTCTTC. This gives the protein CASSLRRYSGDYNEQFF.

This chain connects TRBV7-9 to TRBJ1-1, with a tentative D call TRBD1 (6 bases). CDR3 size: 15 residues. CDR1 and CDR2 from the germline V gene are SEHNR and FQNEAQ (reference sequence). V was trimmed by 5 bases and J by 5 bases, leaving 18 bases between them. The CDR3 is CASSPQVGARTEAFF. The CDR3, as DNA: TGTGCCAGCAGCCCGCAAGTGGGGGCGAGAACTGAAGCTTTCTTT.

This clone has a handful of counts. The CDR3 DNA reads TGTGCCACCAGCAGCCGGACAGTTTCACCCCTCCACTTT. Amino acid sequence: CATSSRTVSPLHF. This chain joins TRBV15 and TRBJ1-6; D possibly corresponds to TRBD1 (6 bases). The germline V gene has CDR1 LNHNV and CDR2 YYDKDF (reference sequence). Trimming removed 3 bases from V and 9 bases from J, with 9 bases in between. CDR3 size: 13 residues.